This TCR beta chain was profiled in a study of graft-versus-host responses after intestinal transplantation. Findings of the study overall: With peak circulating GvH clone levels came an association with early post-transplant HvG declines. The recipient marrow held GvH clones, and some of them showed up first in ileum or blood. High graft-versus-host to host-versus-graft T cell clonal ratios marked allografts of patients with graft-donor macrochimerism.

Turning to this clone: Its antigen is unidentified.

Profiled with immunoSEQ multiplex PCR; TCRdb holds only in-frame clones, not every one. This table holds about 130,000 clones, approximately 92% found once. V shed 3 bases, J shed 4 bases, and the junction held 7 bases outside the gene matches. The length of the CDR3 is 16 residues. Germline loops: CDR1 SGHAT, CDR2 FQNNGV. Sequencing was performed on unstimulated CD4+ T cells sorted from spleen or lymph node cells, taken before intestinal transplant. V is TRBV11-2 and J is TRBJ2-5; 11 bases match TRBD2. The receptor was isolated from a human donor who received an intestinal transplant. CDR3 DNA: TGTGCCAGCAGCTTTCTAGCGGGGGGCCCGGGAGAGACCCAGTACTTC. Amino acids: CASSFLAGGPGETQYF.